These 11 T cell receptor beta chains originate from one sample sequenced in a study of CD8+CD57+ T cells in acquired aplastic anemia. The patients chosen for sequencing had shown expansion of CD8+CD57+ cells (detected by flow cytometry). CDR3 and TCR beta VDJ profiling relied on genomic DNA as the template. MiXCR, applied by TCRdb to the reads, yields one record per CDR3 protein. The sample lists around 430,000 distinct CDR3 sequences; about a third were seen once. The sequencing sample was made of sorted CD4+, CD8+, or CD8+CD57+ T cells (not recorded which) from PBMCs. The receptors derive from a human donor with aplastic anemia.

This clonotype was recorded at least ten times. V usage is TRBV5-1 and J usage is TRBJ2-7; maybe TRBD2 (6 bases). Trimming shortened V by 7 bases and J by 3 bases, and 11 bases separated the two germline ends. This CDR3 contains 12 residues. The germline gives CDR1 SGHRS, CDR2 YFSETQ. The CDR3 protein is CASGPGGYEQYF. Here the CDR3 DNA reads TGCGCCAGCGGTCCCGGGGGCTACGAGCAGTACTTC.

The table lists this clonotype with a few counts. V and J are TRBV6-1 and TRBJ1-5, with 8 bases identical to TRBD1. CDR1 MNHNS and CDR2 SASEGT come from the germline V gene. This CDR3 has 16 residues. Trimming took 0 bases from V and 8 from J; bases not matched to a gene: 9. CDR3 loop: CASSEAPTGAGEPQHF. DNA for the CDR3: TGTGCCAGCAGTGAAGCGCCGACAGGGGCAGGCGAGCCCCAGCATTTT.

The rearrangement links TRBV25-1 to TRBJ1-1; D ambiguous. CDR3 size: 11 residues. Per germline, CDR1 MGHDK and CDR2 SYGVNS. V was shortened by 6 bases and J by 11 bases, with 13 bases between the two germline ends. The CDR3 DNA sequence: TGTGCCAGCAGAAAGACCGGAGAGGCTTTCTTT. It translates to CASRKTGEAFF.

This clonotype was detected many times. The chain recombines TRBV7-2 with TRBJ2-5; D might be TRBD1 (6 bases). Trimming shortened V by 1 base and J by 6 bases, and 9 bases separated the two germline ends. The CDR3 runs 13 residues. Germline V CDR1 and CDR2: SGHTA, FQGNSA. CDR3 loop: CASSLDGGQTQYF. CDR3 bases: TGTGCCAGCAGCTTAGATGGGGGCCAGACCCAGTACTTC.

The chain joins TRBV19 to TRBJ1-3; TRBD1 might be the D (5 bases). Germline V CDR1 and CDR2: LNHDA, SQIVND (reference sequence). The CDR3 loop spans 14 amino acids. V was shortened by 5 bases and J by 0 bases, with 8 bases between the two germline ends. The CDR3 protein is CASSLTASGNTIYF. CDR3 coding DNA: TGTGCCAGTAGTCTGACAGCCTCTGGAAACACCATATATTTT.

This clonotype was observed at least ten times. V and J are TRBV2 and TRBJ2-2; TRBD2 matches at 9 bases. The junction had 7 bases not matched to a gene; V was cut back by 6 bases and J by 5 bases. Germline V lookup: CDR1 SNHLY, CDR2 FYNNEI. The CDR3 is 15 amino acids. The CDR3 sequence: CASRNSGSFTGELFF. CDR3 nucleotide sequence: TGTGCCAGCAGGAATAGCGGGAGCTTTACCGGGGAGCTGTTTTTT.

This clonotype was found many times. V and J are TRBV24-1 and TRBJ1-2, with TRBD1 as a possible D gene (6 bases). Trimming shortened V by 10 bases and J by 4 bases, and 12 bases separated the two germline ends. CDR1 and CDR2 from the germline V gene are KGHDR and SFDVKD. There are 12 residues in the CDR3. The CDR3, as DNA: TGTGCCACTCAGGACAGTGGCTATGGCTACACCTTC. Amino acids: CATQDSGYGYTF.

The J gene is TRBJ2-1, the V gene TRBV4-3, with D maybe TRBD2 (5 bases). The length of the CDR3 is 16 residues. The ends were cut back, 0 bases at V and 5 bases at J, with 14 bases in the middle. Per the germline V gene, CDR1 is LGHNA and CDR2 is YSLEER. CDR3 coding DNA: TGCGCCAGCAGCCAAGATAACACGGGATATGACAATGAGCAGTTCTTC. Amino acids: CASSQDNTGYDNEQFF.

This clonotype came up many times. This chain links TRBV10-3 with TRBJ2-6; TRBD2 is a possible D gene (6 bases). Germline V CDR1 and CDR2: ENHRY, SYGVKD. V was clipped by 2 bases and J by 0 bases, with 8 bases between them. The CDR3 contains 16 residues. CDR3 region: CAISEGGTSGANVLTF. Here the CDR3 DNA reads TGTGCCATCAGTGAGGGCGGGACCTCTGGGGCCAACGTCCTGACTTTC.

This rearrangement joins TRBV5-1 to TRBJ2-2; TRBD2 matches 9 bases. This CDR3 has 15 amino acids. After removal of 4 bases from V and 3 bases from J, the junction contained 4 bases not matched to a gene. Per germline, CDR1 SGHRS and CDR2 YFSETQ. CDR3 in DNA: TGCGCCAGCAGCACGACTAGCGGTGACACCGGGGAGCTGTTTTTT. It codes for CASSTTSGDTGELFF.

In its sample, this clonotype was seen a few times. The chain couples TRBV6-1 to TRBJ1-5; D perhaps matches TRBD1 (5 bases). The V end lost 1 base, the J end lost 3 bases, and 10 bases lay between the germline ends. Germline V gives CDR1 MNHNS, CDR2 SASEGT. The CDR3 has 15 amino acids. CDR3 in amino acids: CASSEGGGDNQPQHF. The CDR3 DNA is TGTGCCAGCAGTGAAGGCGGGGGGGACAATCAGCCCCAGCATTTT.